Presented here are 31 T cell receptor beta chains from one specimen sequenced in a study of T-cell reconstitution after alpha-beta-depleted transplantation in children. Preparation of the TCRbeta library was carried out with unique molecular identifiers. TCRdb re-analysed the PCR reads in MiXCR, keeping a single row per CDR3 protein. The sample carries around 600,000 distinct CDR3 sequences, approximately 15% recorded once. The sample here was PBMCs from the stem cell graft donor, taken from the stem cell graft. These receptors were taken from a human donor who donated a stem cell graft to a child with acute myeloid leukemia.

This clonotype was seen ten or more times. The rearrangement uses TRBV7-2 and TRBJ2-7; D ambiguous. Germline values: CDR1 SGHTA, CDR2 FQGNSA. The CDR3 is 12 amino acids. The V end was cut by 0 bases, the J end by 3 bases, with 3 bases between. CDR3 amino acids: CASSLAFYEQYF. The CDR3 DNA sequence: TGTGCCAGCAGCTTAGCTTTCTACGAGCAGTACTTC. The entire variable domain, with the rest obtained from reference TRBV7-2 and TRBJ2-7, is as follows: GAGVSQSPSNKVTEKGKDVELRCDPISGHTALYWYRQSLGQGLEFLIYFQGNSAPDKSGLPSDRFSAERTGGSVSTLTIQRTQQEDSAVYLCASSLAFYEQYFGPGTRLTVT.

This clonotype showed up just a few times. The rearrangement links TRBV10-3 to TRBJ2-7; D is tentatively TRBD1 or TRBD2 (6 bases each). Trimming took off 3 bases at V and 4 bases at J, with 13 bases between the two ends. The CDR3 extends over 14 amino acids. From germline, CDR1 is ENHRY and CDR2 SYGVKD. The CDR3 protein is CAISDTGARYEQYF. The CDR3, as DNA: TGTGCCATCAGTGACACGGGGGCGAGGTACGAGCAGTACTTC.

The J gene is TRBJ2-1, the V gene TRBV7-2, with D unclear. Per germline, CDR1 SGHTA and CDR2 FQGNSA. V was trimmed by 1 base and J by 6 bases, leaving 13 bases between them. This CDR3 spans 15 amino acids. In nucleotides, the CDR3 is TGTGCCAGCAGCTTAGTTGTGGCAATGAGCAATGAGCAGTTCTTC. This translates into CASSLVVAMSNEQFF.

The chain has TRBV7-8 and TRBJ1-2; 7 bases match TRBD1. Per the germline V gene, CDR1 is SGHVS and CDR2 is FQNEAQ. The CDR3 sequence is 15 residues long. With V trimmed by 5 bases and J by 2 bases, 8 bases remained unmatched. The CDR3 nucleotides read TGTGCCAGCAGCGAGCGACAGGGATACAACTATGGCTACACCTTC. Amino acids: CASSERQGYNYGYTF.

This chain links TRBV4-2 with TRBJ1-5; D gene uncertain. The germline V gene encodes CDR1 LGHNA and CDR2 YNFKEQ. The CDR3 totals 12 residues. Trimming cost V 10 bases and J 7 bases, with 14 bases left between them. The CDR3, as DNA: TGTGCCATGAGCCTCGGAGGGCAGCCCCAGCATTTT. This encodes CAMSLGGQPQHF.

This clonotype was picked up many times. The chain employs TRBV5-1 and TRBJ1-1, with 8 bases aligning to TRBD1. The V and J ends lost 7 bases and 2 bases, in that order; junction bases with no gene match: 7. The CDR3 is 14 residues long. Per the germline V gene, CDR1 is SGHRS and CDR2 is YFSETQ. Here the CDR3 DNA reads TGCGCCAGCCGTCAGACAGGGGATAACACTGAAGCTTTCTTT. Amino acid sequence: CASRQTGDNTEAFF.

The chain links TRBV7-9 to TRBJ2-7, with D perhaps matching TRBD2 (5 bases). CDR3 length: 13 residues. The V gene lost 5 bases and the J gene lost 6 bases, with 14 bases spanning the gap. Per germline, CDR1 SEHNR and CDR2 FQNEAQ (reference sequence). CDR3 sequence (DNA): TGTGCCAGCAGCCTTAGGGCCGGGGTCGAGCAGTACTTC. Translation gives CASSLRAGVEQYF.

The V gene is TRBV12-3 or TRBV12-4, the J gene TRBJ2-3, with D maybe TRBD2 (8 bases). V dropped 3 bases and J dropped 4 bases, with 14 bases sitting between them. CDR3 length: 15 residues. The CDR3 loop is CASSLTGRGADTQYF. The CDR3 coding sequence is TGTGCCAGCAGTTTGACAGGGCGGGGGGCAGATACGCAGTATTTT.

In DNA, the CDR3 is TGCGCCAGCAGCCTGGATAATTCTGCCTTATTCACAGATACGCAGTATTTT. Its translation: CASSLDNSALFTDTQYF. The chain recombines TRBV5-1 with TRBJ2-3; D is unresolved. V was cut by 4 bases and J by 2 bases, with 20 bases left in between. CDR1 is SGHRS and CDR2 is YFSETQ in the germline V gene. This CDR3 is 17 amino acids long.

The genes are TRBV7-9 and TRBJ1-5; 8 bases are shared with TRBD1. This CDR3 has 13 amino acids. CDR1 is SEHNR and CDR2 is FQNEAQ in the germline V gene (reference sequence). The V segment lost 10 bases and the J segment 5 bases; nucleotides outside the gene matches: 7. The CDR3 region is CATTTGGDQPQHF. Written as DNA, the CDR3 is TGTGCCACCACAACAGGGGGTGATCAGCCCCAGCATTTT.

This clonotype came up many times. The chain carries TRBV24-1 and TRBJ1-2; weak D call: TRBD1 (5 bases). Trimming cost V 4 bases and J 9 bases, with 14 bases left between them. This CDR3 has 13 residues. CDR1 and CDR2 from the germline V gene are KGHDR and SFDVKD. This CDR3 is CATSESWGGRYTF. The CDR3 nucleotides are TGTGCCACCAGTGAGTCCTGGGGGGGACGCTACACCTTC.

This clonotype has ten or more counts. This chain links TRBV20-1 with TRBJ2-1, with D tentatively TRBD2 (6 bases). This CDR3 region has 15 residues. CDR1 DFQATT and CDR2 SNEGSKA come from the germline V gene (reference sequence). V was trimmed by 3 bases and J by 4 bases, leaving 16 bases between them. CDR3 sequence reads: CSARGTLLLYNEQFF. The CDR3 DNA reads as TGCAGTGCTAGGGGGACTCTTTTACTTTACAATGAGCAGTTCTTC.

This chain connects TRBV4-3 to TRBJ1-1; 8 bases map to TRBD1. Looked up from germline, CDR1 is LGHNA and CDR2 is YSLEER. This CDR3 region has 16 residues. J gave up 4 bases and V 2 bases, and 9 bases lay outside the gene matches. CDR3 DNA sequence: TGCGCCAGCAGCCAATCTCCAGGGGGCAGGGTCACTGAAGCTTTCTTT. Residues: CASSQSPGGRVTEAFF.

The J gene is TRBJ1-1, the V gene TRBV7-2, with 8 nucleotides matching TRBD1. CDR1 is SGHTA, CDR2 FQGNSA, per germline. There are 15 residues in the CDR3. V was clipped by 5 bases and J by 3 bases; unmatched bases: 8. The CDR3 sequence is CASSGTGSRYTEAFF. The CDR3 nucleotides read TGTGCCAGCAGCGGGACAGGTTCTCGGTACACTGAAGCTTTCTTT. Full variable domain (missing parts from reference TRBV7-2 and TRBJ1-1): GAGVSQSPSNKVTEKGKDVELRCDPISGHTALYWYRQSLGQGLEFLIYFQGNSAPDKSGLPSDRFSAERTGGSVSTLTIQRTQQEDSAVYLCASSGTGSRYTEAFFGQGTRLTVV.

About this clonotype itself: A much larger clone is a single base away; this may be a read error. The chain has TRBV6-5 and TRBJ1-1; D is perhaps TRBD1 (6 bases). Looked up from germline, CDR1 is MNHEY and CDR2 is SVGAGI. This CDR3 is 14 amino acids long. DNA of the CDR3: TGTGCCAGCAGTTACAGTACGGGGGGCCCTGAAGCTTCCTTT. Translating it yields CASSYSTGGPEASF.

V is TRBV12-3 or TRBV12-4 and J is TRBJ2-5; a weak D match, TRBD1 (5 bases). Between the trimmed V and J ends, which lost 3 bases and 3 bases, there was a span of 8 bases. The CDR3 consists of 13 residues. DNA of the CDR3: TGTGCCAGCAGTTTCGTGACAGAAGAGACCCAGTACTTC. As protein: CASSFVTEETQYF.

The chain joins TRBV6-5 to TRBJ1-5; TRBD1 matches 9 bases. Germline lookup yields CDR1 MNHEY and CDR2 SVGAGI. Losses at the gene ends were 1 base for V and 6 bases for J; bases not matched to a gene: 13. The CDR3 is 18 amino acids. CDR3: CASSYFYPGQGLSQPQHF. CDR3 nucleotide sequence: TGTGCCAGCAGTTACTTTTATCCAGGACAGGGGCTCAGTCAGCCCCAGCATTTT.

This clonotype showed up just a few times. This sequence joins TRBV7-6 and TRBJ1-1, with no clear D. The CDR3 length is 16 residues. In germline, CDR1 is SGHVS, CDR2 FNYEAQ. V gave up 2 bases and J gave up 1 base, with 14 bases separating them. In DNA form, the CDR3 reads TGTGCCAGCAGCTTACTGAGGGAGGGTGGGAACACTGAAGCTTTCTTT. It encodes CASSLLREGGNTEAFF.

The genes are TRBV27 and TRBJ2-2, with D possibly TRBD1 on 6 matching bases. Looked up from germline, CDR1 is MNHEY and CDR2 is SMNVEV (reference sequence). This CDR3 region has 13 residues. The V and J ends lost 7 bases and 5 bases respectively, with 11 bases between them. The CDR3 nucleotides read TGTGCCAGCACAGACAGGTCTACCGGGGAGCTGTTTTTT. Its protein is CASTDRSTGELFF.

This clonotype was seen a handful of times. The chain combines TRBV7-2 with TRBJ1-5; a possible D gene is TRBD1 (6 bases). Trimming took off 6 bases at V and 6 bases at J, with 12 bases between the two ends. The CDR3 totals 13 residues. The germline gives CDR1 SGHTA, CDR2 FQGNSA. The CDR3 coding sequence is TGTGCCAGCAGGCCCGGGACATTTCAGCCCCAGCATTTT. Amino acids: CASRPGTFQPQHF.

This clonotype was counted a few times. CDR3 nucleotide sequence: TGTGCCAGCAGTTTATTTCCAGGGGTGGGGAACACTGAAGCTTTCTTT. Protein: CASSLFPGVGNTEAFF. V and J are TRBV27 and TRBJ1-1, with D maybe TRBD1 (6 bases). This CDR3 region has 16 residues. Germline V CDR1 and CDR2: MNHEY, SMNVEV (reference sequence). V lost 1 base to trimming and J lost 1 base, with 13 bases between them.

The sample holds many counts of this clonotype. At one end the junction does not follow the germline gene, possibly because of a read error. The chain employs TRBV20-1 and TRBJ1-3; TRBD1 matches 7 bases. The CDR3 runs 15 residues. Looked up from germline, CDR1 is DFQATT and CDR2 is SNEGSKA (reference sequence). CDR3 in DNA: TGCAGTGCTAGAGATCGGGGACAGCCTGGGAACACCATATATTTT. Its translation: CSARDRGQPGNTIYF.

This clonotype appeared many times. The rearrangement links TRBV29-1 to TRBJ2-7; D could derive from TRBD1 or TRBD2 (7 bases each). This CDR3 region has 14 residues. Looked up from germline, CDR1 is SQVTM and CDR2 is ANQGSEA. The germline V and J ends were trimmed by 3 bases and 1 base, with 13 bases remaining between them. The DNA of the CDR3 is TGCAGCGTTGAGGGGGGGACAGAATCCTACGAGCAGTACTTC. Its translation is CSVEGGTESYEQYF.

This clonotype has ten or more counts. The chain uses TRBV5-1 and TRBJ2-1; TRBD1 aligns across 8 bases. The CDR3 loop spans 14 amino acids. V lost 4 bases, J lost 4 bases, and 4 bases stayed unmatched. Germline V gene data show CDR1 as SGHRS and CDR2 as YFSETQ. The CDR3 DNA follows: TGCGCCAGCAGCCCGGGACAGGCTTACAATGAGCAGTTCTTC. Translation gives CASSPGQAYNEQFF.

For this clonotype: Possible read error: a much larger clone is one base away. The CDR3 coding sequence is TGCAGTGCTACACTTTGGACAGGGAATCATCCCCAGCATTTT. Protein sequence: CSATLWTGNHPQHF. The genes are TRBV20-1 and TRBJ1-5, with TRBD1 matching 8 bases. In germline, CDR1 is DFQATT, CDR2 SNEGSKA (reference sequence). This CDR3 is built from 14 residues.

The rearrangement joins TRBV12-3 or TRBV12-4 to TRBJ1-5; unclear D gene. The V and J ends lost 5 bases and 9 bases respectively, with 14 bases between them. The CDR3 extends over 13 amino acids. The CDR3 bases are TGTGCCAGCAGTCCGTTCTCCCCGGGGCCCCAGCATTTT. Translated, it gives CASSPFSPGPQHF.

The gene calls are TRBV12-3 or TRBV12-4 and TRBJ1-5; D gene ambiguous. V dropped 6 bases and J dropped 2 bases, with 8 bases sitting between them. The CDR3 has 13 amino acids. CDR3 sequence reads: CASSGVGNQPQHF. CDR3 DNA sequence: TGTGCCAGCAGCGGTGTCGGCAATCAGCCCCAGCATTTT.

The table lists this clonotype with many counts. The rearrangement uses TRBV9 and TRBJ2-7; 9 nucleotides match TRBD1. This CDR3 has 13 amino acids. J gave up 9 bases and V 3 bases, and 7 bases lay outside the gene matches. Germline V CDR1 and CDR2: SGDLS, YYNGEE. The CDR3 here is CASSEPDRGRQYF. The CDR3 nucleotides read TGTGCCAGCAGCGAACCGGACAGGGGACGGCAGTACTTC. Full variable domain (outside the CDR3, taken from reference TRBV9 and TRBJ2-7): DSGVTQTPKHLITATGQRVTLRCSPRSGDLSVYWYQQSLDQGLQFLIQYYNGEERAKGNILERFSAQQFPDLHSELNLSSLELGDSALYFCASSEPDRGRQYFGPGTRLTVT.

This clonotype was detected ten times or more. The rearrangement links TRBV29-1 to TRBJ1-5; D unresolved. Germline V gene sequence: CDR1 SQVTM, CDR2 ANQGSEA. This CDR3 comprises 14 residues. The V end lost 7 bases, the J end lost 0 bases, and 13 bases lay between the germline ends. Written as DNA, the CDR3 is TGCAGCGCCACCTTTCCTTATAGCAATCAGCCCCAGCATTTT. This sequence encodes CSATFPYSNQPQHF.

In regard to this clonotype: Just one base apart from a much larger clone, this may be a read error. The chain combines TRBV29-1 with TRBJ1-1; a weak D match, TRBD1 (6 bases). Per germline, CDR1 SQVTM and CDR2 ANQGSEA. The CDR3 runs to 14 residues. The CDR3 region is CTVERRGGIEEAFF. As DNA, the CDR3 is TGCACCGTTGAGAGAAGAGGGGGGATCGAGGAAGCTTTCTTT.

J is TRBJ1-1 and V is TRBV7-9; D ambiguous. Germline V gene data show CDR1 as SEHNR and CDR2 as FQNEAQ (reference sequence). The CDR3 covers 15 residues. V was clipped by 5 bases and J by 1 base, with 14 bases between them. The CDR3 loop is CASSRIEGRNTEAFF. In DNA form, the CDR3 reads TGTGCCAGCAGCCGAATCGAAGGTCGGAACACTGAAGCTTTCTTT.